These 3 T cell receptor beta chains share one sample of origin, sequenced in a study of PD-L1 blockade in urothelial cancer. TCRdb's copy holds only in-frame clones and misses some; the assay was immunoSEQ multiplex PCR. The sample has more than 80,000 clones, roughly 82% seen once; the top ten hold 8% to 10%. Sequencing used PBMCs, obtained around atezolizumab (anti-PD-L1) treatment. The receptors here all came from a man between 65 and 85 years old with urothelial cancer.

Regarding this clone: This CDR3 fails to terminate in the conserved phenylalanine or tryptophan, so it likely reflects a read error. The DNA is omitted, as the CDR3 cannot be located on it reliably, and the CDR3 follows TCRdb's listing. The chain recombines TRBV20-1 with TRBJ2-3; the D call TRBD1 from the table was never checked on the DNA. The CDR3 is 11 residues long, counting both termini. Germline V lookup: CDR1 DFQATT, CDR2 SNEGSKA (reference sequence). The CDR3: CSARGQGRVTP.

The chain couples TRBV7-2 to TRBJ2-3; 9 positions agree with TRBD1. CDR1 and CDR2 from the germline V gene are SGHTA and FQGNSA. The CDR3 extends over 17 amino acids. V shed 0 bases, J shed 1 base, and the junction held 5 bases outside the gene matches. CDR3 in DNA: TGTGCCAGCAGCTTAGCCAAAACAGGGGGCGGCACAGATACGCAGTATTTT. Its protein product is CASSLAKTGGGTDTQYF.

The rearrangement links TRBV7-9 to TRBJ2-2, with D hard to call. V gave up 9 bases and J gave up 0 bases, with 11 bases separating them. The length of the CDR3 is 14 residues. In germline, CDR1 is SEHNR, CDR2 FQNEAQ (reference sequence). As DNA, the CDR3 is TGTGCCAGTTCCCAGTCCTCGAACACCGGGGAGCTGTTTTTT. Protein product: CASSQSSNTGELFF.